The sequence of this T cell receptor beta chain was determined in a study of blood T cell repertoires in COVID-19. Study-wide context: The analysed material was cDNA or gDNA that came from T cells, B-cell-depleted T cells, or PBMCs.

Clones were sequenced by immunoSEQ multiplex PCR, and TCRdb holds only the in-frame ones, with some missing. The sample contains just under 55,000 clones, 90% of which appear only once. In germline, CDR1 is SGHAT, CDR2 FQDESV (reference sequence). The germline V and J ends were trimmed by 5 bases and 3 bases, with 13 bases remaining between them. The CDR3 consists of 15 residues. The sequence was collected from a woman between 35 and 50 years old with active COVID-19. Sequenced sample: peripheral blood. The chain employs TRBV11-1 and TRBJ2-2; D possibly corresponds to TRBD2 (5 bases). CDR3 DNA sequence: TGTGCCAGCAGCCCGTGGACTGCTGACACCGGGGAGCTGTTTTTT. It specifies CASSPWTADTGELFF.